This TCR beta chain was identified in a study of blood T cells in healthy people across ages. Findings of the study overall: It was held that diversity estimates obtained from one million T cells represented underestimates. TCR beta diversity, measured per million T cells, fell in a roughly linear way with age. It was the long-lived donors that had more naive CD4+ cells and higher diversity than aged donors.

With V trimmed by 0 bases and J by 3 bases, 4 bases remained unmatched. CDR1 is SGHTA, CDR2 FQGNSA, per germline. The CDR3 length is 16 residues. With respect to this clonotype: Its antigen is still unknown.

A second 7 to 11 cycle PCR used barcoded and J-beta primers. TCRdb called the 5' RACE reads again in MiXCR, with one record for every CDR3 protein. The table lists 450,000 to 700,000 distinct CDR3 sequences, 25% to 30% of them singletons. The chain combines TRBV7-2 with TRBJ2-3; TRBD2 matches 9 bases. The clonotype comes from a woman aged 70-85 years in good health. The sequenced material came from blood. The CDR3 loop is CASSLAGGGVTDTQYF. CDR3 bases: TGTGCCAGCAGCTTAGCGGGCGGGGGGGTAACAGATACGCAGTATTTT.